The present T cell receptor beta chain was sequenced within a study of T cells in Graves' hyperthyroidism and ophthalmopathy. Study conclusions and caveats: Most clonotypes that expanded in the thyroid above 0.001 also showed up in blood. From stable hyperthyroidism, ophthalmopathy was separated by a 13 V-J model. Ophthalmopathy was model-predicted a median roughly 6.3 months pre-onset.

Lactation, pregnancy, other autoimmune disease or uncontrolled infection excluded patients. The source material, RNA transcripts, was used to amplify TCR beta CDR3 regions. First-round RT-PCR with HTBI primers amplified the TCR CDR3 region. TCRdb called the multiplex PCR reads again in MiXCR, with one record for every CDR3 protein. Found here are hundreds of thousands of distinct CDR3 sequences, more than 45% of them singletons; the top ten hold approximately 8.2%. As for this clonotype: What it binds is not known. The junction departs from germline at one end; a sequencing error may be responsible.

CDR3 size: 16 residues. Germline V CDR1 and CDR2: SNHLY, FYNNEI. The chain has TRBV2 and TRBJ1-6; D is unclear. The sequenced material came from peripheral blood or thyroid tissue (not recorded which). The receptor was derived from a woman younger than 35 with Graves' hyperthyroidism. The DNA of the CDR3 is TGTGCCATCAGTGAGTCGACGAGGACCTGGAATTCACCCCTCCACTTT. It yields the protein CAISESTRTWNSPLHF.